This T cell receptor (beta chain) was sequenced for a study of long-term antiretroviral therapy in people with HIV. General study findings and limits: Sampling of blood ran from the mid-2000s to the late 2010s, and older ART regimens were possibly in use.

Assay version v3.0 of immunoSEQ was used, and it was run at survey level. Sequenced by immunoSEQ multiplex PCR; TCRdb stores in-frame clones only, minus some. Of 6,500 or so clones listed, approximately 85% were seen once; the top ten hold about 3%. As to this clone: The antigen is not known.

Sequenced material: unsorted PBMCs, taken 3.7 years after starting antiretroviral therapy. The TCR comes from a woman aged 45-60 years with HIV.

The CDR3 reads CASSPGYGTAYQETQYF. Here the CDR3 DNA reads TGCGCCAGCAGCCCAGGATATGGGACAGCTTACCAAGAGACCCAGTACTTC. The V call is TRBV5-1, the J call TRBJ2-5, with 7 bases aligning to TRBD1. The V gene's germline CDR1 is SGHRS and CDR2 YFSETQ. CDR3 length: 17 amino acids. Trimming took 4 bases from V and 0 from J; bases not matched to a gene: 12.